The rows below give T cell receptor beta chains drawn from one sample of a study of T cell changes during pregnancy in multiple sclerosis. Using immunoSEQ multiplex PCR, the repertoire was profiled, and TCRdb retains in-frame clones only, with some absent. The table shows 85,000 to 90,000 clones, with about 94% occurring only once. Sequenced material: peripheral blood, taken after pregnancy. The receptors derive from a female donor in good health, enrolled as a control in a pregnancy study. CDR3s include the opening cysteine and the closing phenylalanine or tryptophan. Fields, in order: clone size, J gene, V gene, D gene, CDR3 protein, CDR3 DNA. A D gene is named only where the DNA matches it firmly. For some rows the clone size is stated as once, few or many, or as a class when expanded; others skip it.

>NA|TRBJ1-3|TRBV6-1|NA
CATREGPSGNTIYF
TGTGCCACCAGGGAGGGCCCCTCTGGAAACACCATATATTTT
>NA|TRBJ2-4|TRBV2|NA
CASSERVGGLENIQYF
TGTGCCAGCAGTGAAAGGGTTGGAGGGCTAGAAAACATTCAGTACTTC
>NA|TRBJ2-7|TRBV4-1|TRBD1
CASSQGTTGGEAYEQYF
TGCGCCAGCAGCCAAGGCACGACAGGGGGCGAGGCGTACGAGCAGTACTTC
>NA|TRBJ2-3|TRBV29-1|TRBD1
CSVPQGTDTQYF
TGCAGCGTCCCACAGGGGACAGATACGCAGTATTTT
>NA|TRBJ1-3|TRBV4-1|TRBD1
CASSQGALRGTGGLSSGNTIYF
TGCGCCAGCAGCCAAGGAGCCCTCCGTGGGACAGGGGGCCTGAGCTCTGGAAACACCATATATTTT
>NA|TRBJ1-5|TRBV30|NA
CAWSAVSGGNQPQHF
TGTGCCTGGAGTGCGGTATCAGGTGGGAATCAGCCCCAGCATTTT
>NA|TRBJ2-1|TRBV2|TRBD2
CASNPTSGSFNEQFF
TGTGCCAGTAATCCAACTAGCGGGAGTTTCAATGAGCAGTTCTTC
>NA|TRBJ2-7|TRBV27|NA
CASSFGRRALSYEQYF
TGTGCCAGCAGTTTTGGAAGGAGGGCCCTTTCCTACGAGCAGTACTTC
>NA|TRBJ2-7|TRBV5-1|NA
CASSVGAGTISYEQYF
TGCGCCAGCAGCGTAGGAGCCGGGACAATCTCCTACGAGCAGTACTTC
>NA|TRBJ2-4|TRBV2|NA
CASRAVPGKNIQYF
TGTGCCAGCCGAGCCGTCCCGGGCAAAAACATTCAGTACTTC
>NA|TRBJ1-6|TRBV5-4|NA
CASRYSGSRYNSPLHF
TGTGCCAGCAGATACTCCGGGTCTCGTTATAATTCACCCCTCCACTTT
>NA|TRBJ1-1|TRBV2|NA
CASSGSQGTEAFF
TGTGCCAGCAGTGGTTCTCAGGGCACTGAAGCTTTCTTT
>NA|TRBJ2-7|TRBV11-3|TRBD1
CASSRQGEGYEQYF
TGTGCCAGCAGCCGACAGGGGGAGGGCTACGAGCAGTACTTC
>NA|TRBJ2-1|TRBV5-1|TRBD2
CASISLAGGPDEQFF
TGCGCCAGCATTTCCCTAGCGGGAGGGCCGGATGAGCAGTTCTTC
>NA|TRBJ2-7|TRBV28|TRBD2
CASSLRLAVPISYEQYF
TGTGCCAGCAGTTTAAGACTAGCGGTTCCGATCTCCTACGAGCAGTACTTC
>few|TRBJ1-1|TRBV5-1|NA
CASSFGARGSTEAFF
TGCGCCAGCAGCTTTGGGGCCAGGGGAAGTACTGAAGCTTTCTTT
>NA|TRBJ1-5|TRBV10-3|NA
CAISGAGGNQPQHF
TGTGCCATCAGTGGCGCCGGGGGCAATCAGCCCCAGCATTTT
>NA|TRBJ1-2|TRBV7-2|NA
CASSYRDTFYGYTF
TGTGCCAGCAGCTACCGGGACACCTTCTATGGCTACACCTTC
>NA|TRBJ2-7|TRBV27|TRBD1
CASSSWSQGAHEQYF
TGTGCCAGCAGTTCCTGGTCGCAGGGGGCCCACGAGCAGTACTTC
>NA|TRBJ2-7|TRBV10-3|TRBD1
CATADRAYEQYF
TGTGCCACGGCGGACAGGGCCTACGAGCAGTACTTC
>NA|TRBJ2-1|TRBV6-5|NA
CASSYDWDSNYNEQFF
TGTGCCAGCAGTTACGATTGGGACTCCAACTACAATGAGCAGTTCTTC
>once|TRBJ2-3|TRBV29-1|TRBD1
CSATTGAAVGDTQYF
TGCAGCGCAACTACAGGGGCCGCTGTAGGCGATACGCAGTATTTT
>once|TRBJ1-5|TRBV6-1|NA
CASTLTGSGQPQHF
TGTGCCAGCACCTTGACGGGTAGCGGGCAGCCCCAGCATTTT
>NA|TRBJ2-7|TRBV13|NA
CASSLSPSNEQYF
TGTGCCAGCAGCTTAAGTCCTAGTAACGAGCAGTACTTC
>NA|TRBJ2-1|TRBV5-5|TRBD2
CASSSRLAGGPGIDEQFF
TGTGCCAGCAGCTCCAGACTAGCGGGAGGGCCGGGTATAGATGAGCAGTTCTTC
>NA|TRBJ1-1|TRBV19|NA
CASSAKDGGLAFF
TGTGCCAGTAGTGCCAAAGACGGAGGGTTGGCTTTCTTT
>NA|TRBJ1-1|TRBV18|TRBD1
CASSPPGTGADTEAFF
TGTGCCAGCTCACCACCGGGTACAGGGGCGGACACTGAAGCTTTCTTT
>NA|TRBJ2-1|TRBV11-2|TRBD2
CASSRSGSVGDEQFF
TGTGCCAGCAGCCGTAGCGGGAGCGTAGGGGATGAGCAGTTCTTC
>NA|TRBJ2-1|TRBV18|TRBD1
CASSIGQGYYNEQFF
TGTGCCAGCTCTATAGGACAGGGGTACTACAATGAGCAGTTCTTC
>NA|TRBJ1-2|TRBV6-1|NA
CASIETLGPDGYTF
TGTGCCAGCATCGAGACTTTAGGTCCGGATGGCTACACCTTC
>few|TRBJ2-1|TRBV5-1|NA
CASSPDYYNEQFF
TGCGCCAGCAGCCCGGACTACTACAATGAGCAGTTCTTC
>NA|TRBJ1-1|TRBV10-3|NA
CAARQEMNTEAFF
TGTGCCGCACGACAGGAGATGAACACTGAAGCTTTCTTT
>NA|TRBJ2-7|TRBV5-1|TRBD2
CASSLTSGLSYEQYF
TGCGCCAGCAGCTTGACTAGCGGGCTCTCCTACGAGCAGTACTTC
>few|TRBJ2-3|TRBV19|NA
CASSGAGYTQYF
TGTGCCAGTAGTGGCGCGGGATATACGCAGTATTTT
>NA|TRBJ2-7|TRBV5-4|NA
CASSLSVSYEQYF
TGTGCCAGCAGCTTGTCGGTGTCCTACGAGCAGTACTTC
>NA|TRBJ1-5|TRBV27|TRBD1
CASSLGMGQSSNQPQHF
TGTGCCAGCAGTTTAGGGATGGGACAGAGTAGCAATCAGCCCCAGCATTTT
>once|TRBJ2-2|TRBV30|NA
CAWDFDTGELFF
TGTGCCTGGGACTTCGACACCGGGGAGCTGTTTTTT
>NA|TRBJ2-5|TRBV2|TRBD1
CASSGGTGVGQVETQYF
TGTGCCAGCAGTGGTGGGACAGGGGTCGGTCAGGTTGAGACCCAGTACTTC
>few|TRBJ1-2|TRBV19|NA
CASSTRANYGYTF
TGTGCCAGTAGTACCAGGGCTAACTATGGCTACACCTTC
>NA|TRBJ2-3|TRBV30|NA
CAWSGISTDTQYF
TGTGCCTGGTCAGGGATTAGCACAGATACGCAGTATTTT
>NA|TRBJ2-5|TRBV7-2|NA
CASSPRWAQETQYF
TGTGCCAGCAGCCCAAGGTGGGCACAAGAGACCCAGTACTTC
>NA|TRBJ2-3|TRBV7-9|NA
CASSLYPSNTQYF
TGTGCCAGCAGCTTATATCCTAGCAATACGCAGTATTTT
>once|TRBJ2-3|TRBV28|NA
CASSFGQTSTDTQYF
TGTGCCAGCAGTTTTGGACAGACTAGCACAGATACGCAGTATTTT
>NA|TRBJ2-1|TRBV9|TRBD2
CASSVVAGAYNEQFF
TGTGCCAGCAGCGTAGTTGCGGGAGCTTACAATGAGCAGTTCTTC
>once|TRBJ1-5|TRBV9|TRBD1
CASSPGTADNQPQHF
TGTGCCAGCAGCCCCGGGACAGCGGACAATCAGCCCCAGCATTTT
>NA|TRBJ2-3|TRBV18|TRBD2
CASSPGLAGDSDTQYF
TGTGCCAGCTCACCCGGACTAGCGGGAGACTCAGATACGCAGTATTTT
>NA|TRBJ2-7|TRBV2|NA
CASSEVGGQYF
TGTGCCAGCAGTGAAGTGGGGGGGCAGTACTTC